This T cell receptor (beta chain) was sequenced for a study of radiotherapy plus CTLA-4 blockade in lung cancer. Background on the study: Overall, 18% of patients showed an objective response, while roughly 28% attained disease control.

Profiling relied on immunoSEQ multiplex PCR, and the TCRdb table lists in-frame clones only, not all of them. The sample lists 45,000 to 55,000 clones; approximately 78% were seen once. Ipilimumab CTLA-4 blockade and focal radiation were given to patients with chemo-refractory metastatic non-small-cell lung cancer. Concerning this clone: As yet, its antigen is unknown.

Findings and caveats of the study: Clones derived from tumor TCRs expanded in blood after radiotherapy plus ipilimumab. Strongest reported response predictors: early blood clone changes and post-radiation interferon-beta.

The CDR3 runs 16 residues. After removal of 1 base from V and 8 bases from J, the junction contained 6 bases not matched to a gene. Germline CDR1 reads SGHTA; CDR2 reads FQGTGA. Specimen: peripheral blood, collected from a patient treated with radiotherapy plus ipilimumab. The chain uses TRBV7-3 and TRBJ2-1, with 12 bases lining up with TRBD2. The receptor's source is a human donor with non-small cell lung cancer who had stable disease on radiotherapy plus ipilimumab. CDR3: CASSLRLAGGGDEQFF. In DNA, the CDR3 is TGTGCCAGCAGCTTAAGGCTAGCGGGAGGGGGCGATGAGCAGTTCTTC.